The sequence of this TCR beta chain was determined in a study of blood T cells in healthy people across ages (dated by TCRdb to about 2015). Turning to the overall study: In model experiments, roughly one uniquely barcoded TCR beta cDNA molecule per two T cells was captured by template switching. To track age-related changes in TCR beta repertoire diversity, the study relied on deep sequencing normalized with unique cDNA molecular identifiers. Donors were grouped into four age groups: young (average roughly 16 years), middle-aged (roughly 40), aged (approximately 67) and long-lived (approximately 75). Donors of different ages were randomly distributed across sequencing lanes to avoid experimental bias. The study analyzed two additional independent replicas of 1 million unique cDNA reads from the same blood draw for two donors, one aged 18 to 30 and one aged 80 or older. What the work shows at the level of the full study, not this receptor alone: Estimates of total diversity from one million sequenced T cells were regarded as lower bounds and underestimates. The percentage of naive T cells measured by flow cytometry correlated strongly with observed TCR beta diversity. Observed TCR beta diversity per million T cells fell roughly linearly with age, and a significant reduction was already apparent by age about 43. Because the CMV infection status of the donors was unknown, age-related changes in expanded clonotypes may potentially have been confounded. Conclusive comparison of naive and antigen-experienced compartments was prevented by the profiling of bulk unsorted PBMCs. The long-lived group showed more naive CD4+ T cells, fewer expanded clones and increased TCR diversity than the aged group, suggesting age selection.

Libraries were constructed by 5' RACE. The instrument was an Illumina HiSeq 2500. The second PCR ran for about 6 to 12 cycles and used a J-beta primer mix along with a sample-barcoded 5' primer. Each TCR beta cDNA molecule received a unique molecular identifier from a template-switch 5' adaptor carrying 12 random nucleotides. Each sample yielded at least 3 million CDR3-containing paired-end reads. All of the RNA was converted into first-strand cDNA using the Mint cDNA synthesis kit, with a TRBC-specific oligonucleotide serving as the primer. Following uracil-DNA glycosylase treatment, a first 18-cycle PCR with universal primers M1SS and BC2_uni_R was performed on all cDNA. For the original study's pipeline: Normalization of each sample was performed by random selection of 1 million high-quality reads, each carrying a distinct molecular identifier. Reads sharing molecular identifiers were discarded rather than binned into consensus sequences. MiTCR, set to a Q25 quality threshold and the strictest error-elimination algorithm, was used for CDR3 identification, clonotype clustering and error correction. Lower-bound total TCR beta diversity was estimated with a nonparametric unseen species model using Euler transformation. TCRdb trimmed public reads at Q25 via fastp, called clones via MiXCR and kept in-frame beta chains. Under each unique CDR3 protein, matching rows form one entry showing the most common genes and DNA. The V and J calls were not made by the authors but by TCRdb's processing. For this sample there are around 1.5 million distinct CDR3 sequences; approximately 40% appear just once. The leading ten clones occupy 7.9% of the sample.

The donors were around 39 Caucasian individuals from Russia, aged roughly 6 to 90 years, who were systemically healthy. Around 9.7 milliliters of peripheral blood were collected from each donor into EDTA-treated Vacutainer tubes. Ficoll-Paque density-gradient centrifugation was used to isolate PBMCs, with at least 6.5 million obtained per sample. Total RNA, at least 5 micrograms per sample, was extracted from PBMCs with Trizol reagent. For every donor, an aliquot of PBMCs went through flow cytometry to measure the percentages of naive CD45RAhigh/CD27high T cells. The CDR3 goes from the cysteine to the phenylalanine over 14 residues. The entry retains the CDR3 DNA only, 42 bases that are in frame from base 1. According to the germline V gene (reference sequence), CDR1 reads WNHNN and CDR2 reads SYGVQD. V has 3 bases trimmed and J has 2 bases trimmed; junction bases matching no gene number 2. To note about this clonotype: Its antigen is not yet known. No base quality information exists; no much larger clone differs at one position.

Sequencing was done on a sample of blood. The sequence joins TRBV10-1 to TRBJ2-3; a stretch of 7 junction bases matches TRBD2. This sequence was found in a young woman in good health. The encoded CDR3 is CASSEAGYTDTQYF. The DNA sequence is given as TGCGCCAGCAGTGAAGCGGGATACACAGATACGCAGTATTTT.